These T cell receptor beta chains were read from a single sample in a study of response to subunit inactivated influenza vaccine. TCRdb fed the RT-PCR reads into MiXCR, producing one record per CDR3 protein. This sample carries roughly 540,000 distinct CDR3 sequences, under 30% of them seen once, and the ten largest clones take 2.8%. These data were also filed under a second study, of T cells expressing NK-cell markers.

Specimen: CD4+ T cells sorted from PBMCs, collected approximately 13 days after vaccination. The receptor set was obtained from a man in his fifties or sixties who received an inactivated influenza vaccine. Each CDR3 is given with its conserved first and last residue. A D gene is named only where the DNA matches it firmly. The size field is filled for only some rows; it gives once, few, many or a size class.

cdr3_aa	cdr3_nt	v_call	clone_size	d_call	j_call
CSVEDLSAASGKYQETQYF	TGCAGCGTTGAAGATCTTTCCGCGGCTAGCGGAAAGTACCAAGAGACCCAGTACTTC	TRBV29-1	-	TRBD2	TRBJ2-5
CASSPVPRPGTNEQFF	TGTGCCAGCTCACCGGTACCTCGACCCGGTACGAATGAGCAGTTCTTC	TRBV18	once	-	TRBJ2-1
CASSQEVSAGAIETQYF	TGTGCCAGCAGCCAAGAGGTTTCGGCGGGGGCCATCGAGACCCAGTACTTC	TRBV3-1	-	-	TRBJ2-5
CATSDPTGNYGYTF	TGTGCCACCAGTGATCCTACAGGGAACTATGGCTACACCTTC	TRBV24-1	-	-	TRBJ1-2
CASSKARGHNQPQHF	TGTGCCAGCAGTAAGGCCAGGGGTCACAATCAGCCCCAGCATTTT	TRBV2	-	-	TRBJ1-5
CASSADRGWNEQFF	TGTGCCAGCAGCGCGGACAGGGGGTGGAATGAGCAGTTCTTC	TRBV12-3/TRBV12-4	few	TRBD1	TRBJ2-1
CASRGEGLRNAEAFF	TGTGCCAGCAGGGGGGAGGGTTTGCGGAACGCTGAAGCTTTCTTT	TRBV6-1	few	-	TRBJ1-1
CASSPGKRQETQYF	TGTGCCAGCTCACCGGGCAAGCGGCAAGAGACCCAGTACTTC	TRBV18	-	-	TRBJ2-5
CASSPSGSSRYF	TGTGCCAGCAGCCCCTCGGGCTCTTCTAGGTACTTC	TRBV7-2	-	-	TRBJ2-4
CASSPGRADIQYF	TGTGCCAGCAGCCCCGGACGGGCGGACATTCAGTACTTC	TRBV12-3/TRBV12-4	-	-	TRBJ2-4
CASSQTAMGGYTF	TGTGCCAGCAGCCAGACTGCAATGGGGGGCTACACCTTC	TRBV7-6	few	-	TRBJ1-2
CASSNTHVSTGELFF	TGTGCCAGCAGCAACACCCACGTCTCCACCGGGGAGCTGTTTTTT	TRBV21-1	-	-	TRBJ2-2
CASSLDLSITYEQYF	TGCGCCAGCAGCTTGGACCTGTCGATTACCTACGAGCAGTACTTC	TRBV5-1	-	-	TRBJ2-7
CASRGGLQGGYEQYF	TGTGCCAGCAGGGGGGGGCTCCAGGGAGGGTACGAGCAGTACTTC	TRBV6-1	few	-	TRBJ2-7
CSVVAGSDFSTDTQYF	TGCAGCGTCGTGGCGGGAAGCGATTTTAGCACAGATACGCAGTATTTT	TRBV29-1	-	-	TRBJ2-3
CASSLDRGSGRAQYF	TGTGCCAGCAGCTTAGATAGAGGTAGCGGGAGGGCGCAGTATTTT	TRBV11-2	-	TRBD2	TRBJ2-3
CASTTSHTTEAFF	TGTGCCAGCACCACCTCCCACACGACTGAAGCTTTCTTT	TRBV6-2/TRBV6-3	-	-	TRBJ1-1
CASSFYLGYEQYF	TGTGCCAGCAGTTTCTATCTCGGCTACGAGCAGTACTTC	TRBV12-3/TRBV12-4	-	-	TRBJ2-7
CATSKNLSPGGNQPQHF	TGTGCCACCAGCAAGAATTTGTCCCCGGGCGGCAATCAGCCCCAGCATTTT	TRBV15	-	-	TRBJ1-5
CASDQGSWIQEQFF	TGTGCCAGCGATCAGGGTTCGTGGATCCAAGAGCAGTTCTTC	TRBV2	-	-	TRBJ2-1
CASSTQGNEQFF	TGTGCCAGCAGTACACAGGGTAATGAGCAGTTCTTC	TRBV6-6	-	-	TRBJ2-1
CASSPGLSHYGYTF	TGTGCCAGCAGCCCGGGACTTTCTCACTATGGCTACACCTTC	TRBV12-3/TRBV12-4	many	-	TRBJ1-2
CASSARDYLSIAPDTQYF	TGTGCCAGCAGCGCGCGGGACTACCTTAGTATAGCCCCAGATACGCAGTATTTT	TRBV11-2	few	TRBD2	TRBJ2-3
CASSQRTRGGGELFF	TGTGCCAGCAGCCAGAGAACCCGGGGCGGCGGGGAGCTGTTTTTT	TRBV4-2	-	-	TRBJ2-2
CSATQPTYEQYF	TGCAGTGCGACCCAACCTACCTACGAGCAGTACTTC	TRBV20-1	few	-	TRBJ2-7
CSARDRTGKETQYF	TGCAGTGCTAGAGATCGTACAGGAAAAGAGACCCAGTACTTC	TRBV20-1	-	-	TRBJ2-5
CASSQDTRGQETQYF	TGTGCCAGCAGCCAAGATACAAGGGGACAAGAGACCCAGTACTTC	TRBV3-1	-	-	TRBJ2-5
CASSQVEAYEQYF	TGTGCCAGCAGCCAAGTTGAGGCCTACGAGCAGTACTTC	TRBV14	-	-	TRBJ2-7
CASSLAGLGETQYF	TGTGCCAGCAGCTTAGCGGGGCTTGGAGAGACCCAGTACTTC	TRBV7-2	-	-	TRBJ2-5
CASRQTGTISNYGYTF	TGTGCCAGCAGGCAAACCGGGACAATTAGCAACTATGGCTACACCTTC	TRBV6-2/TRBV6-3	-	-	TRBJ1-2
CATGDGGDTEAFF	TGTGCCACCGGAGACGGGGGGGACACTGAAGCTTTCTTT	TRBV10-3	few	-	TRBJ1-1
CASSSSQRAGTQYF	TGTGCCAGCAGCTCCTCCCAAAGGGCGGGTACGCAGTATTTT	TRBV11-3	few	-	TRBJ2-3
CSAGTGADSPLHF	TGCAGTGCTGGGACAGGGGCTGATTCACCCCTCCACTTT	TRBV20-1	-	TRBD1	TRBJ1-6
CASSLMAGGRTGELFF	TGTGCCAGCAGCTTAATGGCCGGCGGTAGGACCGGGGAGCTGTTTTTT	TRBV7-2	-	-	TRBJ2-2
CASSFPNNEQFF	TGTGCCAGCAGTTTCCCAAACAATGAGCAGTTCTTC	TRBV6-6	many	-	TRBJ2-1
CASSLSGRASNEQFF	TGTGCCAGCAGCCTTAGCGGGAGGGCCTCCAATGAGCAGTTCTTC	TRBV6-1	-	TRBD2	TRBJ2-1
CASSQGLVTGELFF	TGTGCCAGCAGCCAGGGACTTGTGACCGGGGAGCTGTTTTTT	TRBV6-2/TRBV6-3	-	-	TRBJ2-2
CASSLSRLVREQFF	TGTGCCAGCAGCCTATCCCGACTAGTTCGTGAGCAGTTCTTC	TRBV7-2	few	-	TRBJ2-1
CSAGRNTGELFF	TGCAGTGCAGGAAGAAACACCGGGGAGCTGTTTTTT	TRBV20-1	-	-	TRBJ2-2
CASSFDNSRADTQYF	TGCGCCAGCAGCTTTGACAACTCGAGAGCAGATACGCAGTATTTT	TRBV5-1	few	-	TRBJ2-3
CASSPMNTVNTEAFF	TGTGCCAGCAGCCCTATGAACACCGTAAACACTGAAGCTTTCTTT	TRBV5-5	-	-	TRBJ1-1
CASSSLAGRSEQFF	TGTGCCAGCAGCTCGTTAGCGGGACGGAGTGAGCAGTTCTTC	TRBV7-2	-	TRBD2	TRBJ2-1
CASLSNQPQHF	TGTGCCAGCCTTAGCAATCAGCCCCAGCATTTT	TRBV11-3	-	-	TRBJ1-5
CASSLFPGSYNEQFF	TGTGCCAGCAGTTTATTTCCGGGCTCCTACAATGAGCAGTTCTTC	TRBV27	-	-	TRBJ2-1
CSAQTPVDYGYTF	TGCAGTGCTCAAACTCCTGTGGACTATGGCTACACCTTC	TRBV20-1	few	-	TRBJ1-2
CASSLGGSLHEQYF	TGTGCCAGCAGCTTAGGGGGATCCCTCCACGAGCAGTACTTC	TRBV7-2	few	-	TRBJ2-7
CASSPEGLALGEQFF	TGTGCCAGCAGCCCAGAAGGCCTAGCACTCGGTGAGCAGTTCTTC	TRBV7-2	-	-	TRBJ2-1
CSGRTNNSPLHF	TGCAGTGGAAGGACAAATAATTCACCCCTCCACTTT	TRBV20-1	-	-	TRBJ1-6
CSANLRQANEQYF	TGCAGTGCTAACCTAAGACAGGCCAACGAGCAGTACTTC	TRBV20-1	-	-	TRBJ2-7
CAISEYGQGAPGNTIYF	TGTGCCATCAGTGAGTACGGACAGGGGGCGCCTGGAAACACCATATATTTT	TRBV10-3	once	TRBD1	TRBJ1-3
CASSRAMNTEAFF	TGTGCCAGCAGCCGGGCGATGAACACTGAAGCTTTCTTT	TRBV3-1	-	-	TRBJ1-1
CASSPPERNEQFF	TGCGCCAGCAGCCCTCCGGAAAGGAATGAGCAGTTCTTC	TRBV5-1	few	-	TRBJ2-1
CASSSGQQLHTEAFF	TGTGCCAGCAGCTCCGGACAGCAACTGCACACTGAAGCTTTCTTT	TRBV5-6	few	-	TRBJ1-1